What follows are 18 T cell receptor beta chains derived from one specimen sequenced in a study of T cell responses to AZD1222 COVID-19 vaccine. The table came from immunoSEQ multiplex PCR; TCRdb's copy has only in-frame clones and leaves some out. The data show around 44,000 clones, about 86% seen once. The sample here was peripheral blood, taken 28 days after the second AZD1222 dose. These receptors originate from an adult who received the AZD1222 COVID-19 vaccine.

This clone has a single count. J is TRBJ1-1 and V is TRBV19, with a tentative D call TRBD1 (5 bases). Between the trimmed V and J ends, which lost 5 bases and 7 bases, there was a span of 17 bases. The germline V gene has CDR1 LNHDA and CDR2 SQIVND (reference sequence). The CDR3 extends over 14 amino acids. The CDR3 DNA reads TGTGCCAGTAGTGGGGCAGCTCGGGTCGGTGAAGCTTTCTTT. Encoded protein: CASSGAARVGEAFF.

The chain has TRBV3-1 (or the pseudogene TRBV3-2) and TRBJ1-6; D is possibly TRBD1 (6 bases). Deletions cut 4 bases from V and 7 bases from J, with 14 bases between. In germline, CDR1 is LGHDT, CDR2 YNNKEL (reference sequence). CDR3 size: 15 residues. The CDR3 reads CASSRLRGDNSPLHF. In DNA, the CDR3 is TGTGCCAGCAGCCGCCTCAGGGGCGACAATTCACCCCTCCACTTT.

With respect to this clone: The sample holds other DNA sequences that translate to the same CDR3. V usage is TRBV5-1 and J usage is TRBJ2-3; 9 bases fit TRBD1. Germline assignment: CDR1 SGHRS and CDR2 YFSETQ. J gave up 1 base and V 0 bases, and 0 bases lay outside the gene matches. This CDR3 comprises 15 residues. The DNA of the CDR3 is TGCGCCAGCAGCTTGGGACAGGGGGGCACAGATACGCAGTATTTT. Translation: CASSLGQGGTDTQYF.

The chain uses TRBV11-3 and TRBJ2-7; 7 positions agree with TRBD1. CDR1 and CDR2 from the germline V gene are SGHNT and YENEEA. The ends lost 3 bases at V and 3 bases at J; junction bases unmatched: 2. The CDR3 is 13 amino acids. The CDR3 DNA follows: TGTGCCAGCAGCTTCTACAGGGGCTACGAGCAGTACTTC. It translates to CASSFYRGYEQYF.

The chain employs TRBV5-4 and TRBJ1-2, with D possibly matching TRBD1 (5 bases). Germline V gene sequence: CDR1 SGHNT, CDR2 YYREEE (reference sequence). Trimming shortened V by 1 base and J by 7 bases, and 11 bases separated the two germline ends. The CDR3 contains 13 residues. CDR3 in DNA: TGTGCCAGCAGCTTGCAAGGGGCGGGTGGCTACACCTTC. Translation gives CASSLQGAGGYTF.

This chain links TRBV19 with TRBJ2-7, with D tentatively TRBD1 (6 bases). The CDR3 sequence is 16 residues long. Germline CDR1 LNHDA, CDR2 SQIVND (reference sequence). The V end was cut by 6 bases, the J end by 0 bases, with 18 bases between. The CDR3 DNA reads as TGTGCCAGTAGCAGTATTTACCAGGGGTCCTCCTACGAGCAGTACTTC. Its protein is CASSSIYQGSSYEQYF.

V usage is TRBV27 and J usage is TRBJ2-3; no reliable D call. Trimming pared 6 bases from V and 0 bases from J, leaving 13 bases between. CDR3 size: 15 residues. Germline V gene sequence: CDR1 MNHEY, CDR2 SMNVEV (reference sequence). Written as DNA, the CDR3 is TGTGCCAGCAGCTTCGCCGGGCGAAGCACAGATACGCAGTATTTT. Translation gives CASSFAGRSTDTQYF.

V usage is TRBV10-3 and J usage is TRBJ2-3; D may match TRBD1 or TRBD2 (6 bases each). The CDR3 loop spans 14 amino acids. Germline V gene lookup returns CDR1 ENHRY and CDR2 SYGVKD. V lost 8 bases, J lost 7 bases, and 19 bases lay in between. CDR3: CAISTGADRNTQYF. CDR3 sequence (DNA): TGTGCCATCTCCACGGGGGCAGACAGGAATACGCAGTATTTT.

This clone has only a few counts. The chain carries TRBV19 and TRBJ1-1; possibly TRBD1 for D (6 bases). From germline, CDR1 is LNHDA and CDR2 SQIVND (reference sequence). V shed 2 bases and J shed 7 bases, with 14 bases lying between them. This CDR3 comprises 14 residues. The CDR3 DNA is TGTGCCAGTAGTATAACAGGGCGGCTCAGTGAAGCTTTCTTT. Protein: CASSITGRLSEAFF.

The gene calls are TRBV7-6 and TRBJ2-2, with TRBD1 identical over 9 bases. With V trimmed by 1 base and J by 7 bases, 10 bases remained unmatched. Germline CDR1 reads SGHVS; CDR2 reads FNYEAQ. The CDR3 has 17 amino acids. The CDR3 DNA sequence: TGTGCCAGCAGCTTAGTAGGGGGACAGGGACGCGACGGGGAGCTGTTTTTT. Translation: CASSLVGGQGRDGELFF.

The J gene is TRBJ1-2, the V gene TRBV30; 7 positions match TRBD1. J lost 6 bases, V lost 7 bases, and 8 bases had no gene match. This CDR3 has 12 amino acids. Germline V gene data show CDR1 as GTSNPN and CDR2 as SVGIG (reference sequence). In DNA form, the CDR3 reads TGTGCCTATGACAGGGACCGAAATGGCTACACCTTC. Translated: CAYDRDRNGYTF.

The rearrangement joins TRBV2 to TRBJ2-7; a possible D gene is TRBD1 (6 bases). The CDR3 consists of 13 residues. Germline values: CDR1 SNHLY, CDR2 FYNNEI. Trimming left V 11 bases short and J 5 bases short, with 19 bases between. DNA of the CDR3: TGTGCCGCTTCGGTACAGGGTATAAACGAGCAGTACTTC. This sequence encodes CAASVQGINEQYF.

This sequence joins TRBV27 and TRBJ2-7; weak D call: TRBD2 (6 bases). The CDR3 is 13 residues long. The germline gives CDR1 MNHEY, CDR2 SMNVEV (reference sequence). Trimming took off 6 bases at V and 2 bases at J, with 11 bases between the two ends. The CDR3: CASSRLETYEQYF. CDR3 DNA: TGTGCCAGCAGCCGACTAGAAACCTACGAGCAGTACTTC.

The J gene is TRBJ2-1, the V gene TRBV7-2; D gene unclear. The V gene's germline CDR1 is SGHTA and CDR2 FQGNSA. V was clipped by 0 bases and J by 5 bases, with 8 bases between them. There are 14 residues in the CDR3. The CDR3 bases are TGTGCCAGCAGCTTAGCGGCCCTGAACAATGAGCAGTTCTTC. Translating it yields CASSLAALNNEQFF.

The chain employs TRBV19 and TRBJ2-2; 9 nucleotides align to TRBD2. CDR1 LNHDA and CDR2 SQIVND come from the germline V gene (reference sequence). The junction had 9 bases not matched to a gene; V was cut back by 7 bases and J by 9 bases. The CDR3 length is 14 residues. CDR3 protein: CASTTSGTVWELFF. CDR3 nucleotides: TGTGCCAGTACGACTAGCGGCACCGTCTGGGAGCTGTTTTTT.

The V call is TRBV5-1, the J call TRBJ2-4; 12 bases match TRBD1. Germline trimming cut 4 bases from V and 0 bases from J; bases unmatched to any gene: 11. The V gene's germline CDR1 is SGHRS and CDR2 YFSETQ. CDR3 length: 19 amino acids. The CDR3 DNA is TGCGCCAGCAGCCCCGACCCGGGACAGGGGGCTCTAGCCAAAAACATTCAGTACTTC. Its translation is CASSPDPGQGALAKNIQYF.

V and J are TRBV28 and TRBJ2-7; maybe TRBD1 (5 bases). Trimming took 7 bases from V and 2 from J, leaving 12 bases between them. The germline V gene encodes CDR1 MDHEN and CDR2 SYDVKM. The CDR3 is made up of 13 amino acids. The chain's CDR3 is CASKGQGPYEQYF. The CDR3, as DNA: TGTGCCAGCAAAGGACAAGGCCCCTACGAGCAGTACTTC.

The chain has TRBV5-1 and TRBJ2-3; no clear D. The CDR3 is made up of 13 amino acids. V lost 5 bases to trimming and J lost 4 bases, with 11 bases between them. Germline values: CDR1 SGHRS, CDR2 YFSETQ. The CDR3 bases are TGCGCCAGCAGGTTATTTGGGTCAGATACGCAGTATTTT. Its protein product is CASRLFGSDTQYF. Full variable domain (missing parts from reference TRBV5-1 and TRBJ2-3): KAGVTQTPRYLIKTRGQQVTLSCSPISGHRSVSWYQQTPGQGLQFLFEYFSETQRNKGNFPGRFSGRQFSNSRSEMNVSTLELGDSALYLCASRLFGSDTQYFGPGTRLTVL.